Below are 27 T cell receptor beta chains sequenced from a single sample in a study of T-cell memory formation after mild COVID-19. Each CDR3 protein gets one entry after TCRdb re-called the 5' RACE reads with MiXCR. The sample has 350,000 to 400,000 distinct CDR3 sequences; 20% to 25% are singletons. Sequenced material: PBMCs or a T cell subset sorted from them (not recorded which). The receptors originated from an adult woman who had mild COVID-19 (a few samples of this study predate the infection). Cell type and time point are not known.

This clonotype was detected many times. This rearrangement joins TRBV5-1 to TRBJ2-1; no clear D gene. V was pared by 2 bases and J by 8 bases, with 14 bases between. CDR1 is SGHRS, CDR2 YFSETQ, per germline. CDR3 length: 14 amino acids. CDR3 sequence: CASSLRAQGDEQFF. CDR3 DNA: TGCGCCAGCAGCTTAAGGGCCCAAGGCGATGAGCAGTTCTTC.

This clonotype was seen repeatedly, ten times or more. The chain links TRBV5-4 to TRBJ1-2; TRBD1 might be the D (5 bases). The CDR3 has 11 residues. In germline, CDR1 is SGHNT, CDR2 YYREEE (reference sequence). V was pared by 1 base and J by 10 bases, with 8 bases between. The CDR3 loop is CASSLTGAYTF. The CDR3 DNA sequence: TGTGCCAGCAGCTTGACAGGAGCCTACACCTTC.

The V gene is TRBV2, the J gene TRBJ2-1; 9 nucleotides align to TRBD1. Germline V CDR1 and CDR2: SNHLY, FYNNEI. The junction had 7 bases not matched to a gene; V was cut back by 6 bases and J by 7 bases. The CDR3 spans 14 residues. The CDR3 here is CASSLDRGKNEQFF. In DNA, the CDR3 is TGTGCCAGCAGCCTGGACAGGGGTAAGAATGAGCAGTTCTTC. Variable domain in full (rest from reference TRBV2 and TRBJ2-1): EPEVTQTPSHQVTQMGQEVILRCVPISNHLYFYWYRQILGQKVEFLVSFYNNEISEKSEIFDDQFSVERPDGSNFTLKIRSTKLEDSAMYFCASSLDRGKNEQFFGPGTRLTVL.

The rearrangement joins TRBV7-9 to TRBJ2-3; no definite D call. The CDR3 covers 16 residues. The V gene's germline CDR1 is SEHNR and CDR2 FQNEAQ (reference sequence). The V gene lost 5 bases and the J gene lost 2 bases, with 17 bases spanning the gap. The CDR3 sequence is CASSPPLSSNTDTQYF. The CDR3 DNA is TGTGCCAGCAGCCCCCCACTGAGTTCTAACACAGATACGCAGTATTTT.

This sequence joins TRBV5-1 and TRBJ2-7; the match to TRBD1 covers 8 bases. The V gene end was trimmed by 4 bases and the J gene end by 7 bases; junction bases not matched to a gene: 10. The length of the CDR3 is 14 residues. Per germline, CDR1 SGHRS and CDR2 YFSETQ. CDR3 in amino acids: CASSTGQGTGEQYF. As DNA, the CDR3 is TGCGCCAGCAGCACCGGACAGGGAACGGGGGAGCAGTACTTC.

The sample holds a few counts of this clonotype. The CDR3 region is CASSTASNTGELFF. The CDR3 nucleotides are TGTGCCAGCAGCACGGCGTCGAACACCGGGGAGCTGTTTTTT. The rearrangement links TRBV11-2 to TRBJ2-2, with D uncertain. Germline CDR1 is SGHAT and CDR2 is FQNNGV. CDR3 length: 14 amino acids. Trimming took 5 bases from V and 0 from J, leaving 7 bases between them.

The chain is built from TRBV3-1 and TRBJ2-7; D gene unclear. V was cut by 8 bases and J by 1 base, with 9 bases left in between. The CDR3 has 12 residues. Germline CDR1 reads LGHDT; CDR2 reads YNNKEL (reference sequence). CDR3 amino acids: CASGLFSYEQYF. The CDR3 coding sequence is TGTGCCAGCGGTTTATTTTCCTACGAGCAGTACTTC.

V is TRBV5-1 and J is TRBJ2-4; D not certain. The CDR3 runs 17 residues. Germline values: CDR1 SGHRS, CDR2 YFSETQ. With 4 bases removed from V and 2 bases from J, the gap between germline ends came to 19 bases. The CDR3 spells CASSSRVLDGSKNIQYF. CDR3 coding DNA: TGCGCCAGCAGCAGTCGAGTTCTGGACGGGTCCAAAAACATTCAGTACTTC.

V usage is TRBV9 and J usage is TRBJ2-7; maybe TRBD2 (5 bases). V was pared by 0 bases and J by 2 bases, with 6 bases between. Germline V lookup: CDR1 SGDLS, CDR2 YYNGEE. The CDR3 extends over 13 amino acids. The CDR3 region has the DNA TGTGCCAGCAGCGTAGACGGGGCCTACGAGCAGTACTTC. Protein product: CASSVDGAYEQYF. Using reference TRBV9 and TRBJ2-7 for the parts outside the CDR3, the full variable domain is DSGVTQTPKHLITATGQRVTLRCSPRSGDLSVYWYQQSLDQGLQFLIQYYNGEERAKGNILERFSAQQFPDLHSELNLSSLELGDSALYFCASSVDGAYEQYFGPGTRLTVT.

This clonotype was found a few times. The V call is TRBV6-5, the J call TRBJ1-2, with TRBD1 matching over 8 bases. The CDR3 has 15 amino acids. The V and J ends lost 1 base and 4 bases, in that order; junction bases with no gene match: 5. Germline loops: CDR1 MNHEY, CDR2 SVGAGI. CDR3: CASSYWTGSGYGYTF. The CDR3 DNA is TGTGCCAGCAGTTACTGGACAGGGTCGGGCTATGGCTACACCTTC.

DNA for the CDR3: TGTGCCAGCAGCTGGGGGCCCAATGAAAAACTGTTTTTT. It is translated as CASSWGPNEKLFF. The chain links TRBV7-2 to TRBJ1-4, with a weak D call TRBD1 (6 bases). Germline-derived CDR1 and CDR2 are SGHTA and FQGNSA. CDR3 length equals 13 residues. Trimming removed 4 bases at V and 5 bases at J, with 8 bases between.

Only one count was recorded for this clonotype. The DNA of the CDR3 is TGTGCCAGCAGTTTCCGAAATCAGCCCCAGCATTTT. It is translated as CASSFRNQPQHF. The V gene is TRBV27, the J gene TRBJ1-5; D not resolved. This CDR3 comprises 12 residues. Germline V gives CDR1 MNHEY, CDR2 SMNVEV (reference sequence). V lost 3 bases and J 4 bases, leaving 4 bases between the germline ends.

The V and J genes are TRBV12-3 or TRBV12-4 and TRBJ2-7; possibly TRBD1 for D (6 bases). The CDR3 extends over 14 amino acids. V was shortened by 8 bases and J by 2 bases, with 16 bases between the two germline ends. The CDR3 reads CASGTRTAAYEQYF. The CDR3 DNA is TGTGCCAGCGGCACTAGGACAGCGGCCTACGAGCAGTACTTC.

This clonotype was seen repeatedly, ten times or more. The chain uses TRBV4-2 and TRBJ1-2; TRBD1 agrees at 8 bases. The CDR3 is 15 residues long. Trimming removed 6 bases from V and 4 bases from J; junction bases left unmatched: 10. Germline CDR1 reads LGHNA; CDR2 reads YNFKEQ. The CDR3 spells CASSHPGQESYGYTF. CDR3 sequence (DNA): TGTGCCAGCAGTCATCCGGGACAGGAGTCCTATGGCTACACCTTC.

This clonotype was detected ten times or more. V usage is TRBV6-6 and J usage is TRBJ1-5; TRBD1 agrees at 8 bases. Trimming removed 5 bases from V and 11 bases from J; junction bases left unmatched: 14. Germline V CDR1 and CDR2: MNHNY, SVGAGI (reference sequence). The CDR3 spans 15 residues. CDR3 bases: TGTGCCAGCAGTCTGGACAGGGCTCGTCTTAGAGCCCAGCATTTT. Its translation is CASSLDRARLRAQHF.

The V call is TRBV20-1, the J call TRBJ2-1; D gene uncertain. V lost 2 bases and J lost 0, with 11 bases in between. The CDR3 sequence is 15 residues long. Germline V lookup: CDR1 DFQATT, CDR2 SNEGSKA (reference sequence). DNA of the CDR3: TGCAGTGCTAGACCCATAGGGCGCTCCTACAATGAGCAGTTCTTC. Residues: CSARPIGRSYNEQFF.

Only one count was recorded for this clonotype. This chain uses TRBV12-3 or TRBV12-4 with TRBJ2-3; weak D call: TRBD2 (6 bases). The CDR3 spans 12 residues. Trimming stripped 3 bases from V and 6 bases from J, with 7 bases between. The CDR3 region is CASSFSGDTQYF. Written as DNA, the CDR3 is TGTGCCAGCAGTTTTAGCGGCGATACGCAGTATTTT.

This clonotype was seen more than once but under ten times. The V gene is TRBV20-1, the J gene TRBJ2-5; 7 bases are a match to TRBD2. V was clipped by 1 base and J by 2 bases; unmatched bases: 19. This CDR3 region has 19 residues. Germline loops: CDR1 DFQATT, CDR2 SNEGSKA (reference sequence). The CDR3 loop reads CSARAGARGGLRGQETQYF. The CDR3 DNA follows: TGCAGTGCTAGAGCTGGCGCGCGGGGAGGGCTAAGGGGACAAGAGACCCAGTACTTC.

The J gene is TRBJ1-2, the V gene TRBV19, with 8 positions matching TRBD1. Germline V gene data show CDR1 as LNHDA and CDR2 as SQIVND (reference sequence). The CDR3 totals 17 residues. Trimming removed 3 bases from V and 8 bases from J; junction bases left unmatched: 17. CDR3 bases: TGTGCCAGTAGTATGTTTGTCGGGACAGGCGAAAGAAGGGGCTACACCTTC. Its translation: CASSMFVGTGERRGYTF. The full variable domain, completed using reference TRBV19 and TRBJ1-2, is DGGITQSPKYLFRKEGQNVTLSCEQNLNHDAMYWYRQDPGQGLRLIYYSQIVNDFQKGDIAEGYSVSREKKESFPLTVTSAQKNPTAFYLCASSMFVGTGERRGYTFGSGTRLTVV.

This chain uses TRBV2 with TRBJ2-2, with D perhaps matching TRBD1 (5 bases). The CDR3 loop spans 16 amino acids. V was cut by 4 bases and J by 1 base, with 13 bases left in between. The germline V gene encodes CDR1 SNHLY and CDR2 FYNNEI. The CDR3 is CASSGAAGRNTGELFF. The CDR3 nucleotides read TGTGCCAGCAGTGGGGCGGCAGGGCGGAACACCGGGGAGCTGTTTTTT.

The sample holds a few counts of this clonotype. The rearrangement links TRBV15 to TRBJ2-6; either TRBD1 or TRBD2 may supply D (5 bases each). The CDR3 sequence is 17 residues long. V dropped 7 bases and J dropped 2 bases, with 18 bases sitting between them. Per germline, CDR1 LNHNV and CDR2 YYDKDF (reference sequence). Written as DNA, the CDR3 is TGTGCCACCACCCAAAGGGACGGAAAAGCTGGGGCCAACGTCCTGACTTTC. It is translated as CATTQRDGKAGANVLTF.

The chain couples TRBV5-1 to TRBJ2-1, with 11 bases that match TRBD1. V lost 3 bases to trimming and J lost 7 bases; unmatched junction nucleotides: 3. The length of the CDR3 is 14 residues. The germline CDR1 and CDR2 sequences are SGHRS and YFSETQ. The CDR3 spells CASSSGTGGNEQFF. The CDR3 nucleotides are TGCGCCAGCAGCTCCGGGACAGGGGGGAATGAGCAGTTCTTC.

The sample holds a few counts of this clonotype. The CDR3 sequence is CASSLSLAGKGSYEQYF. The CDR3 DNA is TGCGCCAGCAGCTTGTCGCTAGCGGGGAAGGGCTCCTACGAGCAGTACTTC. The chain has TRBV5-1 and TRBJ2-7; 9 bases match TRBD2. Germline trimming cut 1 base from V and 0 bases from J; bases unmatched to any gene: 8. Germline lookup yields CDR1 SGHRS and CDR2 YFSETQ. The CDR3 sequence is 17 residues long.

CDR3 amino acids: CASSEAVSYNSPLHF. CDR3 in DNA: TGTGCCAGCAGTGAAGCGGTCAGCTATAATTCACCCCTCCACTTT. The rearrangement joins TRBV2 to TRBJ1-6, with D unclear. V was cut by 0 bases and J by 3 bases, with 6 bases left in between. Germline lookup yields CDR1 SNHLY and CDR2 FYNNEI. CDR3 length equals 15 residues.

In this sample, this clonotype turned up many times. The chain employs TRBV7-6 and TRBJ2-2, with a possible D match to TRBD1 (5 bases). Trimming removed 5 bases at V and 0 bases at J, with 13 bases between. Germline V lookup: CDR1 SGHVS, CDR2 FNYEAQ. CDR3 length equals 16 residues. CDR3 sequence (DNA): TGTGCCAGCAGCCTCGACAGCCTACCGAACACCGGGGAGCTGTTTTTT. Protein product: CASSLDSLPNTGELFF. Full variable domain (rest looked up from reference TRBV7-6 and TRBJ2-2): GAGVSQSPRYKVTKRGQDVALRCDPISGHVSLYWYRQALGQGPEFLTYFNYEAQQDKSGLPNDRFSAERPEGSISTLTIQRTEQRDSAMYRCASSLDSLPNTGELFFGEGSRLTVL.

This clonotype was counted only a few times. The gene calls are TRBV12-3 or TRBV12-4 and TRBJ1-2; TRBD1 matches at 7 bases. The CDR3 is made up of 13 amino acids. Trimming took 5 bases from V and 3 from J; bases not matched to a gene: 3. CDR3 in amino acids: CASSRGQHYGYTF. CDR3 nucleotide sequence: TGTGCCAGCAGTAGGGGACAGCACTATGGCTACACCTTC.

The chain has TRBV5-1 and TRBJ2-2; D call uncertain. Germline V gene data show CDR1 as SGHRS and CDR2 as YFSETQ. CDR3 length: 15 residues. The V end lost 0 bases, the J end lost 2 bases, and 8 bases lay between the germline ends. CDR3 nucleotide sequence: TGCGCCAGCAGCTTGGGAAGCTTCAACACCGGGGAGCTGTTTTTT. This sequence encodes CASSLGSFNTGELFF.